This T cell receptor (beta chain) is from a study of OX40 agonist ivuxolimab in advanced cancers. Across the study: Patients took ivuxolimab, an agonistic anti-OX40 (CD134) antibody. Findings and caveats of the study: In general, CD8+ T cells held more expanded clones than CD4+ did, on average.

The CDR3 sequence is 14 residues long. Germline CDR1 is MNHEY and CDR2 is SMNVEV (reference sequence). The ends lost 5 bases at V and 4 bases at J; junction bases unmatched: 6. For this clone: What it binds is unknown.

Measured with immunoSEQ multiplex PCR; TCRdb has only the in-frame clones, and not every one. In the table there are roughly 17,000 clones, approximately 86% of which are singletons. The TCR sequence derives from an adult with an advanced solid tumor such as melanoma, head and neck, liver or kidney cancer. The specimen comprised CD4+ or CD8+ T cells sorted from blood, sampled in a trial of the OX40 agonist ivuxolimab. V gene TRBV27 combines with J gene TRBJ2-7; 9 bases match TRBD2. CDR3: CASSAGGGGYEQYF. In DNA form, the CDR3 reads TGTGCCAGCAGTGCGGGGGGGGGCGGGTACGAGCAGTACTTC.